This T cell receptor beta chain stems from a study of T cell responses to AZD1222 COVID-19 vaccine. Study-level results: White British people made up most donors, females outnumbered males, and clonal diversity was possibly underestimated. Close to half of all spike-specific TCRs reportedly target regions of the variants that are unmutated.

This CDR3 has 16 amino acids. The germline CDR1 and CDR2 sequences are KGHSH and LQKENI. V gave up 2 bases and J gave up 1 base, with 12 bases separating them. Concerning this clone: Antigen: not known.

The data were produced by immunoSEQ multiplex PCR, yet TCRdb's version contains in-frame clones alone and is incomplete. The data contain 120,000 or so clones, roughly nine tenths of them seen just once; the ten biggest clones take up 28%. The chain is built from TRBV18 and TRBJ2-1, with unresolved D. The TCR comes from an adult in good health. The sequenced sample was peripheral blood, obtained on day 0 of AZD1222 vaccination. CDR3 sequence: CASSPFVVGSYNEQFF. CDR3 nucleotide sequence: TGTGCCAGCTCACCATTCGTAGTAGGGTCCTACAATGAGCAGTTCTTC.